This record looks at one TCR beta chain sequence and its context. Its specificity is unknown. Every sampled donor was Caucasian and healthy. A universal primer site was incorporated via template switching, and the cDNA contained unique molecular identifiers. From the 5' RACE reads, TCRdb called clonotypes with MiXCR, one entry per CDR3 protein. Of 700,000 to 950,000 distinct CDR3 sequences listed, 9% to 15% are singletons. The data were obtained in a study of identical twins. Findings and limits, study-wide: Low generation probability was overrepresented in out-of-frame alpha sequences shared by twins.

The CDR3 has 15 amino acids. Trimming shortened V by 6 bases and J by 0 bases, and 12 bases separated the two germline ends. These same records also appear under a second study, on yellow fever vaccine responses in identical twins.

The chain recombines TRBV12-3 or TRBV12-4 with TRBJ2-1; no firm D call. The receptor comes from a woman between 18 and 30 years old in good health. What was sequenced was PBMCs. The CDR3 loop reads CASSTRESSYNEQFF. The CDR3 DNA sequence: TGTGCCAGCAGCACACGAGAGAGCTCCTACAATGAGCAGTTCTTC.